This entry is about one T cell receptor (beta chain). The target antigen is unknown. The sample belongs to a study of cytomegalovirus exposure and HLA in healthy donors. Overall study results and limits: Upon later analysis, HLA-associated TCR beta chains proved more clonally expanded than other, equally common chains. Rare TCR sequences dominated, though some public TCRs recurred in many donors.

Every donor was a healthy person donating bone marrow. PCR amplification relied on 60 Vbeta primers (plus 13 Jbeta primers). The assay was immunoSEQ multiplex PCR, and TCRdb's table has in-frame clones only and misses some. The profile shows about 130,000 clones, 81% of them singletons. The source material was PBMCs. This TCR came from a man between 18 and 29 years old in good health and CMV-seropositive.

CDR3 bases: TGTGCCAGCAGCGCCCCTGCGGTTCCGGATCTCGAAGGCTACACCTTC. The encoded protein is CASSAPAVPDLEGYTF. This chain links TRBV9 with TRBJ1-2; D uncertain. Looked up from germline, CDR1 is SGDLS and CDR2 is YYNGEE. The CDR3 totals 16 residues. Trimming cost V 3 bases and J 8 bases, with 23 bases left between them.